The T cell receptor (beta chain) under discussion was sequenced for a study of T cell responses to AZD1222 COVID-19 vaccine. Generated by immunoSEQ multiplex PCR, the TCRdb table keeps only in-frame clones and is missing some. Of 100,000 or so clones detected, about 94% appear once; the ten largest clones hold more than 2%. The V segment lost 1 base and the J segment 1 base; nucleotides outside the gene matches: 14. From germline, CDR1 is SGHTA and CDR2 FQGTGA. The CDR3 loop spans 20 amino acids. A word on this clone: Antigen specificity is unknown.

Broader study findings: Increased Spike-specific TCR breadth and depth were observed after two AZD1222 doses.

Sequences were derived from peripheral blood, sampled on day 0 of AZD1222 vaccination. The chain carries TRBV7-3 and TRBJ2-3, with 10 bases aligning to TRBD1. The receptor was derived from an adult in good health. The chain's CDR3 is CASSLKGGQGTQYRTDTQYF. The CDR3, as DNA: TGTGCCAGCAGCTTAAAAGGGGGACAGGGGACCCAATACCGCACAGATACGCAGTATTTT.